The 30 T cell receptor beta chains in this list originate from one sample, sequenced in a study of T cells in Graves' hyperthyroidism and ophthalmopathy. Amplification of TCR beta CDR3 regions used RNA as the template. TCR CDR3 regions were first amplified by RT-PCR with HTBI primers. MiXCR was run by TCRdb on the multiplex PCR reads, yielding one entry per CDR3 protein. Of fewer than 250,000 distinct CDR3 sequences in the sample, about 25% are singletons; the top ten hold 35%. Sequenced input: blood. These receptors originate from a woman aged 35 to 49 with Graves' ophthalmopathy.

Many counts were recorded for this clonotype. The rearrangement links TRBV6-1 to TRBJ1-2; maybe TRBD1 (5 bases). This CDR3 spans 14 amino acids. Trimming stripped 6 bases from V and 2 bases from J, with 13 bases between. CDR1 MNHNS and CDR2 SASEGT come from the germline V gene. CDR3 protein: CASSRRDGNYGYTF. The CDR3 coding sequence is TGTGCCAGCAGCCGCCGGGACGGCAACTATGGCTACACCTTC.

This clonotype came up a few times. The J gene is TRBJ2-7, the V gene TRBV7-8; weak D call: TRBD2 (7 bases). The CDR3 totals 16 residues. V shed 4 bases and J shed 3 bases, with 19 bases lying between them. CDR1 and CDR2 from the germline V gene are SGHVS and FQNEAQ. The CDR3 sequence is CASSSAVRGTLYEQYF. The CDR3 DNA reads TGTGCCAGCAGCTCTGCCGTGCGGGGGACACTCTACGAGCAGTACTTC.

This clonotype was found many times. The V gene is TRBV20-1, the J gene TRBJ1-5, with D hard to call. Trimming left V 3 bases short and J 6 bases short, with 12 bases between. From germline, CDR1 is DFQATT and CDR2 SNEGSKA (reference sequence). The CDR3 contains 13 residues. For the CDR3, the DNA is TGCAGTGCTAGGAAGGAGGATTTTCAGCCCCAGCATTTT. It yields the protein CSARKEDFQPQHF.

Concerning this clonotype itself: The conserved closing phenylalanine or tryptophan is absent in this CDR3, likely reflecting a read error. The chain recombines TRBV25-1 with TRBJ2-2, with D perhaps matching TRBD1 or TRBD2 (6 bases each). The germline V and J ends were trimmed by 4 bases and 7 bases, with 19 bases remaining between them. The CDR3 contains 16 residues. The germline gives CDR1 MGHDK, CDR2 SYGVNS. For the CDR3, the DNA is TGTGCCAGCAGTGTCCTAAGCGCAGGGGAGGTCGGGGAGCTGTTTCTT. Translating gives CASSVLSAGEVGELFL.

This clonotype has ten or more counts. V usage is TRBV28 and J usage is TRBJ2-7, with a weak D call TRBD1 (5 bases). The CDR3 extends over 15 amino acids. V gave up 5 bases and J gave up 3 bases, with 17 bases separating them. The germline V gene has CDR1 MDHEN and CDR2 SYDVKM. This CDR3 is CASSSRVAVFYEQYF. In nucleotides, the CDR3 is TGTGCCAGCAGTAGCAGGGTGGCGGTCTTCTACGAGCAGTACTTC. The whole variable domain, filled in from reference TRBV28 and TRBJ2-7, reads DVKVTQSSRYLVKRTGEKVFLECVQDMDHENMFWYRQDPGLGLRLIYFSYDVKMKEKGDIPEGYSVSREKKERFSLILESASTNQTSMYLCASSSRVAVFYEQYFGPGTRLTVT.

The table lists this clonotype with many counts. The chain joins TRBV20-1 to TRBJ2-2; tentatively, D is TRBD2 (6 bases). This CDR3 has 16 amino acids. Germline V gene data show CDR1 as DFQATT and CDR2 as SNEGSKA (reference sequence). The ends were cut back, 0 bases at V and 4 bases at J, with 15 bases in the middle. In DNA form, the CDR3 reads TGCAGTGCTAGAGATTGGACGGGAGCGTCCACCGGGGAGCTGTTTTTT. As protein: CSARDWTGASTGELFF.

This clonotype occurred many times. The chain uses TRBV20-1 and TRBJ2-7; TRBD2 aligns across 11 bases. J gave up 4 bases and V 5 bases, and 7 bases lay outside the gene matches. Germline-derived CDR1 and CDR2 are DFQATT and SNEGSKA (reference sequence). The CDR3 runs 14 residues. The CDR3 sequence: CSAVLAGVGYEQYF. CDR3 in DNA: TGCAGTGCTGTACTAGCGGGAGTGGGTTACGAGCAGTACTTC.

This clonotype has a count of ten or more. The V call is TRBV11-1, the J call TRBJ2-2, with 10 bases identical to TRBD2. Losses at the gene ends were 11 bases for V and 0 bases for J; bases not matched to a gene: 9. Looked up from germline, CDR1 is SGHAT and CDR2 is FQDESV (reference sequence). This CDR3 comprises 16 residues. CDR3 loop: CARQDGLAANTGELFF. DNA of the CDR3: TGTGCCCGACAGGATGGACTAGCGGCGAACACCGGGGAGCTGTTTTTT.

This clonotype was seen repeatedly, ten times or more. The junction does not match germline at one end; this may be a read error. The chain carries TRBV7-9 and TRBJ2-7; no reliable D call. From germline, CDR1 is SEHNR and CDR2 FQNEAQ (reference sequence). This CDR3 spans 14 amino acids. CDR3 in DNA: TGTGCCGGCAGCTTAGCCGGTCGGCCCTACGAGCAGTACTTC. It translates to CAGSLAGRPYEQYF.

This clonotype was recorded at least ten times. The chain links TRBV6-5 to TRBJ1-5; a possible D gene is TRBD1 (5 bases). The germline V gene encodes CDR1 MNHEY and CDR2 SVGAGI. Trimming took 5 bases from V and 4 from J, leaving 21 bases between them. CDR3 size: 17 residues. CDR3 DNA sequence: TGTGCCAGCAGTCTACAGAAACGCCGGGACCGAAATCAGCCCCAGCATTTT. Its protein product is CASSLQKRRDRNQPQHF.

V gene TRBV28 combines with J gene TRBJ1-5; TRBD1 might be the D (6 bases). The V and J ends lost 6 bases and 9 bases respectively, with 18 bases between them. This CDR3 contains 14 residues. Germline CDR1 and CDR2: MDHEN and SYDVKM. This CDR3 reads CASSPGDKASPQHF. CDR3 nucleotides: TGTGCCAGCAGCCCCGGGGACAAGGCCTCGCCCCAGCATTTT. Full variable domain (remainder filled in from reference TRBV28 and TRBJ1-5): DVKVTQSSRYLVKRTGEKVFLECVQDMDHENMFWYRQDPGLGLRLIYFSYDVKMKEKGDIPEGYSVSREKKERFSLILESASTNQTSMYLCASSPGDKASPQHFGDGTRLSIL.

This clonotype was found many times. V gene TRBV6-5 combines with J gene TRBJ2-7, with 8 positions matching TRBD2. The CDR3 extends over 18 amino acids. The V gene end was trimmed by 1 base and the J gene end by 2 bases; junction bases not matched to a gene: 13. In germline, CDR1 is MNHEY, CDR2 SVGAGI. CDR3 sequence: CASSYLASGRIKPYEQYF. Here the CDR3 DNA reads TGTGCCAGCAGTTACTTGGCTAGCGGGCGAATCAAACCCTACGAGCAGTACTTC.

This clonotype was seen many times. The rearrangement links TRBV6-5 to TRBJ2-5; 8 bases agree with TRBD2. The V segment lost 5 bases and the J segment 4 bases; nucleotides outside the gene matches: 9. Germline V gene lookup returns CDR1 MNHEY and CDR2 SVGAGI. The CDR3 loop spans 15 amino acids. The DNA of the CDR3 is TGTGCCAGCAGTACCTCGGGAGGGCCAGGAGAGACCCAGTACTTC. Protein: CASSTSGGPGETQYF.

This clonotype showed up many times. The chain recombines TRBV6-2 or TRBV6-3 with TRBJ2-5; TRBD2 might be the D (5 bases). The CDR3 totals 13 residues. Trimming removed 0 bases from V and 5 bases from J, with 7 bases in between. CDR1 and CDR2 from the germline V gene are MNHEY and SVGEGT. The CDR3 DNA sequence: TGTGCCAGCAGTTACTCCCGGGGTGAGACCCAGTACTTC. Translating it yields CASSYSRGETQYF.

There are many counts of this clonotype. Written as DNA, the CDR3 is TGTGCCAGCAGTTCGGGACTAGCGGGAGTAGTGACCCAGTACTTC. Its protein is CASSSGLAGVVTQYF. This sequence joins TRBV28 and TRBJ2-5, with 14 bases that match TRBD2. Germline CDR1 reads MDHEN; CDR2 reads SYDVKM. V lost 4 bases and J lost 7; bases outside the gene matches: 5. The CDR3 is 15 amino acids.

Many counts were recorded for this clonotype. The chain employs TRBV15 and TRBJ1-5; D unresolved. This CDR3 is 18 amino acids long. V lost 1 base, J lost 0 bases, and 16 bases lay in between. The germline gives CDR1 LNHNV, CDR2 YYDKDF (reference sequence). CDR3 loop: CATSRADERAYSNQPQHF. CDR3 nucleotides: TGTGCCACCAGCAGAGCCGACGAGAGGGCTTATAGCAATCAGCCCCAGCATTTT.

The gene calls are TRBV12-3 or TRBV12-4 and TRBJ1-1, with a weak D call TRBD1 (6 bases). V was pared by 5 bases and J by 7 bases, with 8 bases between. CDR3 length: 11 amino acids. CDR3 amino acids: CASSRGSEAFF. As DNA, the CDR3 is TGTGCCAGCAGTAGGGGGAGTGAAGCTTTCTTT.

The V call is TRBV6-1, the J call TRBJ2-7; 7 bases are shared with TRBD1. This CDR3 comprises 13 residues. The junction had 6 bases not matched to a gene; V was cut back by 7 bases and J by 3 bases. Germline V gene lookup returns CDR1 MNHNS and CDR2 SASEGT. As DNA, the CDR3 is TGTGCCAGCAAAGGGGGACAGATCTACGAGCAGTACTTC. It specifies CASKGGQIYEQYF.

Worth noting for this clonotype: The junction and the germline gene differ at one end; a read error may be behind it. The rearrangement links TRBV28 to TRBJ1-5; a possible D gene is TRBD1 (6 bases). Germline CDR1 MDHEN, CDR2 SYDVKM. This CDR3 is built from 16 residues. CDR3 in amino acids: CAISLDRRVFGQPQHF. The CDR3 region has the DNA TGTGCCATCAGTTTAGACAGGAGAGTTTTTGGACAGCCCCAGCATTTT.

This clonotype was recorded many times. The rearrangement links TRBV5-1 to TRBJ1-5, with TRBD1 as a possible D gene (6 bases). This CDR3 is 13 amino acids long. Trimming left V 0 bases short and J 6 bases short, with 7 bases between. Germline loops: CDR1 SGHRS, CDR2 YFSETQ. CDR3 protein: CASSLEGGQPQHF. CDR3 sequence (DNA): TGCGCCAGCAGCTTGGAGGGGGGTCAGCCCCAGCATTTT.

In this sample, this clonotype turned up many times. This sequence joins TRBV6-5 and TRBJ1-2, with D unresolved. Germline-derived CDR1 and CDR2 are MNHEY and SVGAGI. CDR3 length: 14 amino acids. V lost 2 bases to trimming and J lost 6 bases, with 13 bases between them. CDR3 sequence: CASSYSSSDHGYTF. CDR3 in DNA: TGTGCCAGCAGTTACAGTTCTTCAGACCATGGCTACACCTTC.

The rearrangement links TRBV20-1 to TRBJ2-7; 7 bases match TRBD1. The V gene's germline CDR1 is DFQATT and CDR2 SNEGSKA (reference sequence). Trimming at V came to 4 bases and at J to 3 bases, leaving 6 bases not matched to a gene. The CDR3 consists of 13 residues. The CDR3 DNA is TGCAGTGCTACTGGACAGGAGTTCTACGAGCAGTACTTC. It encodes CSATGQEFYEQYF.

The table lists this clonotype with many counts. This chain connects TRBV7-9 to TRBJ2-2; D perhaps matches TRBD2 (6 bases). Germline lookup yields CDR1 SEHNR and CDR2 FQNEAQ (reference sequence). Trimming took off 11 bases at V and 2 bases at J, with 15 bases between the two ends. The CDR3 length is 14 residues. The DNA for the CDR3 is TGTGCCGGAGTCAGGGACTTCAACACCGGGGAGCTGTTTTTT. It is translated as CAGVRDFNTGELFF.

This clonotype was seen many times. The chain carries TRBV29-1 and TRBJ2-7; D gene uncertain. V was trimmed by 0 bases and J by 1 base, leaving 19 bases between them. From germline, CDR1 is SQVTM and CDR2 ANQGSEA. The CDR3 runs 17 residues. DNA for the CDR3: TGCAGCGTTGAAGAGGCCCTGTCCGGCTCAGTGTCCTACGAGCAGTACTTC. Residues: CSVEEALSGSVSYEQYF.

This clonotype showed up many times. This may be a read error, as it is one base from a much larger clone. V and J are TRBV7-2 and TRBJ2-7; no definite D call. Germline-derived CDR1 and CDR2 are SGHTA and FQGNSA. The CDR3 has 14 amino acids. DNA of the CDR3: TGTGCCAGCAGCTTAACCCGGGCGTCCTACGAGCGGTACTTC. Translated: CASSLTRASYERYF.

This clonotype was counted many times. The chain has TRBV7-2 and TRBJ2-7; 7 bases line up with TRBD2. This CDR3 has 15 amino acids. CDR1 is SGHTA, CDR2 FQGNSA, per germline. Losses at the gene ends were 0 bases for V and 4 bases for J; bases not matched to a gene: 6. The CDR3 region has the DNA TGTGCCAGCAGCTTAGCGCGGGAGTTGGGTTACGAGCAGTACTTC. This encodes CASSLARELGYEQYF. The full variable domain, its missing parts supplied by reference TRBV7-2 and TRBJ2-7, is GAGVSQSPSNKVTEKGKDVELRCDPISGHTALYWYRQSLGQGLEFLIYFQGNSAPDKSGLPSDRFSAERTGGSVSTLTIQRTQQEDSAVYLCASSLARELGYEQYFGPGTRLTVT.

For the CDR3, the DNA is TGTGCCAGCAGTCCCAACAGGGATCTCACTGAAGCTTTCTTT. Its translation is CASSPNRDLTEAFF. The chain combines TRBV28 with TRBJ1-1; tentatively, D is TRBD1 (6 bases). Germline CDR1 and CDR2: MDHEN and SYDVKM. CDR3 length: 14 amino acids. Trimming took 5 bases from V and 4 from J, leaving 14 bases between them.

This clonotype has ten or more counts. This chain links TRBV29-1 with TRBJ2-7; perhaps D is TRBD1 or TRBD2 (6 bases each). Trimming shortened V by 0 bases and J by 5 bases, and 26 bases separated the two germline ends. Germline V CDR1 and CDR2: SQVTM, ANQGSEA. The CDR3 runs to 18 residues. The CDR3: CSVEDPAGLGGGGHEQYF. Written as DNA, the CDR3 is TGCAGCGTTGAAGATCCAGCGGGTCTCGGGGGCGGAGGCCACGAGCAGTACTTC.

This clonotype has ten or more counts. The chain links TRBV7-2 to TRBJ2-5; 8 bases are shared with TRBD2. Germline V CDR1 and CDR2: SGHTA, FQGNSA. CDR3 length equals 14 residues. Trimming took 1 base from V and 4 from J; bases not matched to a gene: 2. The CDR3 region is CASSLESGGETQYF. The DNA of the CDR3 is TGTGCCAGCAGCTTAGAGAGCGGGGGAGAGACCCAGTACTTC.

This clonotype was seen many times. The chain carries TRBV6-5 and TRBJ2-5, with D possibly TRBD1 on 6 matching bases. Deletions cut 5 bases from V and 3 bases from J, with 10 bases between. The CDR3 spans 13 residues. Germline lookup yields CDR1 MNHEY and CDR2 SVGAGI. This CDR3 is CASSIQGKETQYF. The CDR3 region has the DNA TGTGCCAGCAGTATACAGGGTAAAGAGACCCAGTACTTC.